This T cell receptor (beta chain) was identified in a study of T-cell reconstitution after alpha-beta-depleted transplantation in children. Study-wide results and caveats: Reportedly, roughly two months post-transplant, alpha-beta T cells arose from several hundred expanded graft clones. At one year after transplant, newly produced T cells mostly accounted for T-cell counts and diversity. Surviving recipient T cells and thymic progenitors accounted for the high day-60 TCRbeta diversity observed in some patients.

The V gene's germline CDR1 is SEHNR and CDR2 FQNEAQ (reference sequence). Trimming took 6 bases from V and 2 from J, leaving 12 bases between them. The CDR3 is 14 residues long. The TCRbeta library incorporated unique molecular identifiers. TCRdb fed the PCR reads into MiXCR, producing one record per CDR3 protein. This table holds 330,000 or so distinct CDR3 sequences, around 10% found once. In this sample, this clonotype turned up many times. What it binds is unknown. The J gene is TRBJ2-3, the V gene TRBV7-9; the D gene is possibly TRBD1 (5 bases). The clonotype originates from a boy under two years old with acute myeloid leukemia, due to receive a stem cell transplant. The sample was PBMCs, taken before TCRalphabeta/CD19-depleted stem cell transplant. The CDR3 DNA reads TGTGCCAGCAGGTCAGGGAACGCCACAGATACGCAGTATTTT. Protein: CASRSGNATDTQYF.